The 4 T cell receptor beta chains below come from one sample, sequenced in a study of cytomegalovirus exposure and HLA in healthy donors. The PCR employed 60 Vbeta primers together with 13 Jbeta primers. Here immunoSEQ multiplex PCR was the method, and the copy in TCRdb shows in-frame clones only, minus some. Of 73,000 or so clones in the sample, 80% to 90% were seen once. The specimen sequenced was PBMCs. The receptors here all came from a human donor in good health.

This clone has just a few counts. The rearrangement joins TRBV19 to TRBJ2-2; the D is unclear. The CDR3 totals 13 residues. In germline, CDR1 is LNHDA, CDR2 SQIVND (reference sequence). Trimming took off 5 bases at V and 1 base at J, with 5 bases between the two ends. In DNA, the CDR3 is TGTGCCAGTAGTCTGAGGAACACCGGGGAGCTGTTTTTT. Amino acids: CASSLRNTGELFF. Complete variable domain (other parts from reference TRBV19 and TRBJ2-2): DGGITQSPKYLFRKEGQNVTLSCEQNLNHDAMYWYRQDPGQGLRLIYYSQIVNDFQKGDIAEGYSVSREKKESFPLTVTSAQKNPTAFYLCASSLRNTGELFFGEGSRLTVL.

The chain employs TRBV12-5 and TRBJ2-1; 11 bases line up with TRBD1. The CDR3 is 16 residues long. V shed 6 bases and J 7 bases; nucleotides not matched to a gene: 11. Germline values: CDR1 LGHNT, CDR2 FRNRAP. The CDR3 bases are TGTGCTAGTGGACCCCGGACAGGGGGCATTTCGAATGAGCAGTTCTTC. Its protein is CASGPRTGGISNEQFF.

The J gene is TRBJ1-2, the V gene TRBV5-1, with D perhaps matching TRBD1 (6 bases). The V end was cut by 3 bases, the J end by 6 bases, with 15 bases between. Germline V gene lookup returns CDR1 SGHRS and CDR2 YFSETQ. CDR3 length: 14 amino acids. Here the CDR3 reads CASSSTTGLHGYTF. DNA of the CDR3: TGCGCCAGCAGCTCGACTACAGGGTTGCATGGCTACACCTTC.

This chain joins TRBV11-3 and TRBJ1-3; D is unclear. The V end was cut by 6 bases, the J end by 0 bases, with 3 bases between. From germline, CDR1 is SGHNT and CDR2 YENEEA. This CDR3 is built from 12 residues. For the CDR3, the DNA is TGTGCCAGCAGTAACTCTGGAAACACCATATATTTT. It yields the protein CASSNSGNTIYF.